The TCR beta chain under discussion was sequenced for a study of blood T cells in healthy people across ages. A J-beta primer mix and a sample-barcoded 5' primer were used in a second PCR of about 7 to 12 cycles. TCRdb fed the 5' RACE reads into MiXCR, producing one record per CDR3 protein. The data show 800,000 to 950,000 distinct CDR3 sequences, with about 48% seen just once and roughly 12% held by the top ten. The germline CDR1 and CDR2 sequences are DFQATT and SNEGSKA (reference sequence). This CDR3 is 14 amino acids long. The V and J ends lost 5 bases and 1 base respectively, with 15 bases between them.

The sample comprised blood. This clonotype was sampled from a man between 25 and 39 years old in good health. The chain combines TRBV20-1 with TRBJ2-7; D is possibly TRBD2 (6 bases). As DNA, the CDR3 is TGCAGTGCTCGACGATGGGGGGAATCCTACGAGCAGTACTTC. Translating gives CSARRWGESYEQYF.